The 8 T cell receptor beta chains below all came from one sample that was sequenced in a study of blood T cell repertoires in COVID-19. Some clones are missing from TCRdb's copy, which holds only in-frame ones; the method was immunoSEQ multiplex PCR. In the table there are some 520,000 clones, 89% of which are singletons. Sequencing was performed on peripheral blood. These receptors all stem from a man aged 18 to 30 with COVID-19, enrolled during active disease.

V and J are TRBV18 and TRBJ2-7, with a possible D match to TRBD1 (6 bases). The CDR3 totals 12 residues. Trimming removed 3 bases at V and 7 bases at J, with 10 bases between. The germline gives CDR1 KGHSH, CDR2 LQKENI. The CDR3 spells CASSPQQGEQYF. The CDR3, as DNA: TGTGCCAGCTCACCGCAACAGGGTGAGCAGTACTTC.

The gene calls are TRBV19 and TRBJ1-2; no clear D. V lost 4 bases to trimming and J lost 2 bases, with 11 bases between them. Germline V gene data show CDR1 as LNHDA and CDR2 as SQIVND (reference sequence). The CDR3 has 14 amino acids. This chain's CDR3 is CASSTGRRNYGYTF. CDR3 bases: TGTGCCAGTAGTACAGGACGGAGGAACTATGGCTACACCTTC.

This chain joins TRBV11-3 and TRBJ2-5; D is possibly TRBD1 (6 bases). Trimming removed 3 bases at V and 5 bases at J, with 7 bases between. CDR1 and CDR2 (germline): SGHNT, YENEEA. The CDR3 extends over 12 amino acids. CDR3: CASSLGAETQYF. In DNA form, the CDR3 reads TGTGCCAGCAGCTTGGGGGCGGAGACCCAGTACTTC. The full variable domain, rest sourced from reference TRBV11-3 and TRBJ2-5, is EAGVVQSPRYKIIEKKQPVAFWCNPISGHNTLYWYLQNLGQGPELLIRYENEEAVDDSQLPKDRFSAERLKGVDSTLKIQPAELGDSAVYLCASSLGAETQYFGPGTRLLVL.

V gene TRBV6-1 combines with J gene TRBJ2-7, with D maybe TRBD2 (5 bases). CDR1 is MNHNS, CDR2 SASEGT, per germline. The CDR3 loop spans 14 amino acids. Trimming left V 3 bases short and J 0 bases short, with 9 bases between. This CDR3 is CASSDLGSSYEQYF. CDR3 coding DNA: TGTGCCAGCAGTGATCTAGGGAGCTCCTACGAGCAGTACTTC.

J is TRBJ2-6 and V is TRBV5-1, with D possibly being TRBD2 (5 bases). The CDR3 length is 17 residues. Germline lookup yields CDR1 SGHRS and CDR2 YFSETQ. V was shortened by 0 bases and J by 4 bases, with 14 bases between the two germline ends. CDR3 amino acids: CASSLEIAGSGANVLTF. In nucleotides, the CDR3 is TGCGCCAGCAGCTTGGAGATCGCGGGTTCAGGGGCCAACGTCCTGACTTTC.

This clone is a singleton in its sample. The V call is TRBV7-6, the J call TRBJ2-7; 9 bases are a match to TRBD2. Germline V gives CDR1 SGHVS, CDR2 FNYEAQ. Losses at the gene ends were 4 bases for V and 3 bases for J; bases not matched to a gene: 10. The CDR3 consists of 16 residues. The CDR3 reads CASSSIPGLAYYEQYF. The CDR3, as DNA: TGTGCCAGCAGCTCTATCCCGGGACTAGCCTACTACGAGCAGTACTTC.

V gene TRBV10-2 combines with J gene TRBJ2-1; TRBD2 might be the D (7 bases). CDR3 length equals 14 residues. V lost 7 bases and J lost 7, with 17 bases in between. Germline V gene data show CDR1 as WSHSY and CDR2 as SAAADI. For the CDR3, the DNA is TGCGCCAGCAAACTTGGGGGGGCAAGTAATGAGCAGTTCTTC. Translation: CASKLGGASNEQFF.

This clone was recorded at least ten times. The chain uses TRBV7-9 and TRBJ1-6; TRBD1 is a possible D gene (5 bases). The V gene's germline CDR1 is SEHNR and CDR2 FQNEAQ (reference sequence). Trimming stripped 5 bases from V and 4 bases from J, with 18 bases between. The CDR3 is 17 amino acids. The CDR3 DNA is TGTGCCAGCAGCCAAACCTCAGGGCAGCGTTATAATTCACCCCTCCACTTT. Encoded protein: CASSQTSGQRYNSPLHF.